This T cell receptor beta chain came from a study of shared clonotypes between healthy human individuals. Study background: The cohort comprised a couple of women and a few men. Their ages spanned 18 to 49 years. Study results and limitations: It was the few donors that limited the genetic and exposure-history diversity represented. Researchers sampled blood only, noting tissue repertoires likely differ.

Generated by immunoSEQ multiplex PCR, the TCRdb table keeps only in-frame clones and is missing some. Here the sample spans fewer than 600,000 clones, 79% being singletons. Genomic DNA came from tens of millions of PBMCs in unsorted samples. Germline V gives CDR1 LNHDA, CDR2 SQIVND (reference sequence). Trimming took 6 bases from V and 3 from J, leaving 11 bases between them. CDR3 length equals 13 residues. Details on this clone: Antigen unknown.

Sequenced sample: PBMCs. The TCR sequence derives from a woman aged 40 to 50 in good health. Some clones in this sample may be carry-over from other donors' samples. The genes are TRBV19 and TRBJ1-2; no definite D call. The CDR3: CASRVGPDYGYTF. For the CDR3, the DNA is TGTGCCAGTAGAGTAGGGCCAGACTATGGCTACACCTTC.